Below are 5 T cell receptor beta chains sequenced from a single sample in a study of blood T cell repertoires in COVID-19. Assay used: immunoSEQ multiplex PCR; TCRdb lists only in-frame clones, some missing. The sample contains hundreds of thousands of clones, more than 70% of which appear only once. Sequenced material: peripheral blood. These receptors came from a woman in her 40s who had recovered from COVID-19.

A word on this clone: Sequence at one end of the junction differs from germline and may be a read error. The rearrangement joins TRBV14 to TRBJ1-2; D gene unclear. Germline-derived CDR1 and CDR2 are SGHDN and FVKESK. This CDR3 comprises 11 residues. In DNA form, the CDR3 reads TGTGCCAGCCGGCGGGAGTATAATTACGCCTTC. It translates to CASRREYNYAF.

The rearrangement joins TRBV28 to TRBJ2-6; the match to TRBD1 covers 8 bases. The CDR3 spans 17 residues. With 6 bases clipped from V and 0 bases from J, the junction kept 7 bases outside the gene matches. Germline CDR1 and CDR2: MDHEN and SYDVKM. CDR3 in amino acids: CASRATGTGSGANVLTF. The CDR3 nucleotides are TGTGCCAGCAGGGCAACCGGGACAGGCTCTGGGGCCAACGTCCTGACTTTC.

This clone was recorded a few times. V and J are TRBV20-1 and TRBJ2-7; D remains ambiguous. CDR3 length: 11 amino acids. Germline V gene sequence: CDR1 DFQATT, CDR2 SNEGSKA (reference sequence). V shed 6 bases and J shed 3 bases, with 9 bases lying between them. The CDR3 protein is CSAPYVYEQYF. As DNA, the CDR3 is TGCAGTGCCCCGTATGTCTACGAGCAGTACTTC.

This clone was seen just once. This chain links TRBV19 with TRBJ2-2; D is unclear. Per germline, CDR1 LNHDA and CDR2 SQIVND (reference sequence). The CDR3 is 16 residues long. Trimming pared 2 bases from V and 0 bases from J, leaving 10 bases between. CDR3 sequence: CASSIPRTSNTGELFF. In nucleotides, the CDR3 is TGTGCCAGTAGTATACCCCGAACATCGAACACCGGGGAGCTGTTTTTT.

The rearrangement links TRBV4-1 to TRBJ2-7, with D unclear. V lost 1 base, J lost 0 bases, and 7 bases lay in between. The CDR3 totals 14 residues. Germline CDR1 reads MGHRA; CDR2 reads YSYEKL. CDR3 in amino acids: CASSQVANSYEQYF. As DNA, the CDR3 is TGCGCCAGCAGCCAAGTAGCCAACTCCTACGAGCAGTACTTC.